The entry below describes one T cell receptor beta chain. Its target is unknown. This record comes from a study of vaccination effects on CD4 cells after COVID-19. Antigen-specific CD4+ T cell clonotypes were called by their expansion after viral peptide-pool culture in ViraFEST. Around day 10 of culture, CD4+ T cells were separated out. Participants were vaccinated with two doses of either the BNT162b2 or mRNA-1273 vaccine. Findings and limits, study-wide: Only a single clone (1 of 255 vaccine-induced clones in healthy vaccinees) cross-reacted with common cold coronaviruses.

CDR3 length: 16 residues. The V gene's germline CDR1 is SGHRS and CDR2 YFSETQ. V lost 5 bases, J lost 4 bases, and 9 bases stayed unmatched. Here immunoSEQ multiplex PCR was the method, and the copy in TCRdb shows in-frame clones only, minus some. The sample contains over 25,000 clones, roughly four fifths of which appear only once. Sequences were derived from CD4+ T cells from PBMCs cultured with HCoV-229E spike peptides, sampled after COVID-19 vaccination. The clonotype originates from a human donor who received a COVID-19 vaccine. This chain connects TRBV5-1 to TRBJ1-4; 9 nucleotides align to TRBD1. The CDR3 DNA is TGCGCCAGCAGATACTCCGGGACAGGGAATAATGAAAAACTGTTTTTT. This translates into CASRYSGTGNNEKLFF.